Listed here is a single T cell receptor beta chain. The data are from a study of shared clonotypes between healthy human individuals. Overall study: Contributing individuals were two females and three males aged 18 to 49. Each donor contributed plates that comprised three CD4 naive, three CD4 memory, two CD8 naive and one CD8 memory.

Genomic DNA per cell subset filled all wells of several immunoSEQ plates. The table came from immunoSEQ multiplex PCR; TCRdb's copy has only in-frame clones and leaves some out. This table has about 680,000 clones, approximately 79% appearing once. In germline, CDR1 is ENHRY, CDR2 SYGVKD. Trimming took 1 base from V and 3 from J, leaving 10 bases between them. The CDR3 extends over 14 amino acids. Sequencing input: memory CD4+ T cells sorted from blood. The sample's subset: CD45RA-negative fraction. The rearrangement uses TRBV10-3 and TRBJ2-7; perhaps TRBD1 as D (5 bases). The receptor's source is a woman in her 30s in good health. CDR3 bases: TGTGCCATCAGTGAGTACAGGACCCGCTACGAGCAGTACTTC. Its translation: CAISEYRTRYEQYF.